A selection of T cell receptor beta chains follows, all from one sample in a study of CD4+ T cells in melanoma. TCRdb's table, derived via immunoSEQ multiplex PCR, lists solely in-frame clones and lacks some. This repertoire shows over 45,000 clones, 55% to 75% found once; its top ten account for 4.8%. The sample consisted of tumor tissue. Receptor source: a human donor with melanoma. CDR3s include the opening cysteine and the closing phenylalanine or tryptophan. D genes are given only for firm matches.

d_call v_call cdr3_aa
. TRBV5-1 CASSLQVSSYEQYF
. TRBV7-2 CASGIGYEQFF
. TRBV27 CASSLMGGRVTGELFF
. TRBV7-2 CASSVQGMQPQHF
. TRBV30 CAWISNADTQYF
TRBD2 TRBV5-1 CASSPTLGLAGFSYEQYF
. TRBV4-1 CASSHPRQGTNEKLFF
. TRBV7-6 CASSATPGVTNTEAFF
. TRBV29-1 CSVEQGTEQFF
. TRBV28 CASSFSGHSYEQYF
. TRBV5-1 CASSEGTYSSGNTIYF
TRBD1 TRBV27 CASSLGQGHEQYF
. TRBV30 CAWIGEGNYGYTF
. TRBV11-2 CASSLVGLTEEAFF
TRBD2 TRBV6-1 CASSPRLTSGGAQYF
TRBD2 TRBV28 CASSPPGLAGETGELFF
TRBD2 TRBV6-6 CASSLAGALQETQYF
. TRBV19 CASSIDPVVNEKLFF
. TRBV21-1 CASSKVGGRLDTDTQYF
. TRBV7-9 CASSVDRWDTEAFF
TRBD1 TRBV29-1 CSVEEDRAGTGELFF
. TRBV9 CASSYSVGLQETQYF
. TRBV11-2 CASSPGGVGEAEAFF
TRBD1 TRBV5-6 CASRIPGQTNIQYF
. TRBV28 CASSLSYNEQFF